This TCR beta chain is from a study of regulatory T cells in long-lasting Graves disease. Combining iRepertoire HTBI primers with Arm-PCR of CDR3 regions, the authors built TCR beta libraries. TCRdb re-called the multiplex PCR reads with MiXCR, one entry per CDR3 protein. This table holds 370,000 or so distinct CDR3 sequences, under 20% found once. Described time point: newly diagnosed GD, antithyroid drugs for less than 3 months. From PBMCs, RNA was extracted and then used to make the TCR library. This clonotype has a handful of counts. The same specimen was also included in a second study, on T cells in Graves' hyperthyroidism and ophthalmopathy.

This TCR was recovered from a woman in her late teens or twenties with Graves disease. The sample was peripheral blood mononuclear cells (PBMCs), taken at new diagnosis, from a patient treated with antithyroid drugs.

The DNA for the CDR3 is TGTGCCAGCAGTGAGATCGGGGGCAGCGCTGGAAACACCATATATTTT. Its protein is CASSEIGGSAGNTIYF. The V gene is TRBV2, the J gene TRBJ1-3, with D perhaps TRBD1 (6 bases). V lost 3 bases and J lost 2, with 14 bases in between. The CDR3 runs to 16 residues. CDR1 is SNHLY, CDR2 FYNNEI, per germline.